This section outlines one T cell receptor beta chain sequence together with its context. This clone has a single count. Its recognized antigen is unknown. The input lacks base qualities; no much larger clone sits a single base away. The data are from a study of T cell responses to AZD1222 COVID-19 vaccine listed by TCRdb under 2021. Concerning the study at large: TCR sequencing was performed for roughly 250 trial participants, of whom about 210 were given two doses of AZD1222 and approximately 25 were given two doses of MenACWY control vaccine. Trial participants were enrolled by age into 18-55, 56-69 and 70-plus year subgroups, with around 150, 28 and 57 TCR-sequenced participants respectively.

In the paper's terms, the time point label means: about 28 days (+/-7) after the second vaccine dose. Because spike-specific TCR depth and breadth did not differ between the two schedules, AZD1222 recipients who got a second dose at roughly 4 weeks were pooled with those who got a second dose at roughly 12 weeks. Vaccinee samples came from UK trials COV001 and COV002, including a single-blind randomized controlled phase 2/3 trial of AZD1222 (ChAdOx1 nCoV-19) in healthy adults. For TCRbeta chain sequencing, PBMC samples were collected from trial participants at day 0 and at day 28 after the second dose. V is pruned by 4 bases and J by 4 bases, leaving 5 bases of the junction without a gene match. Measured from the cysteine to the phenylalanine, the CDR3 is 14 residues long. Of the read, only the CDR3 DNA is kept; its 42 bases are in frame from base 1. CDR1 and CDR2 are read off the germline V gene as SGHRS and YFSETQ.

The research as a whole found: Participants were mostly white British and included more females than males, and it was suggested by the authors that clonal diversity may have been underestimated. Because no day 14 peak-response samples were available, the repertoires could be characterized only after the peak T cell response. Spike-specific TCR breadth and depth rose significantly after two AZD1222 doses compared with day 0 and with MenACWY recipients. Nearly half of unique spike-specific TCRs reportedly recognized epitopes outside regions mutated in the B.1.351 and B.1.1.7 variants. Conclusions about previously exposed vaccinees are limited, since just five to seven AZD1222 recipients were seropositive for SARS-CoV-2 at baseline. The whole spike protein was spanned by vaccine-associated CD4 TCRs, and dominant responses were seen in regions 160-218 and 743-854. The 56-69-year group was small, and its depth increase did not reach significance, likely because of low power.

The CDR3 regions of human TCRbeta chains were analyzed by immunosequencing. Per the authors' processing: TCRs in the repertoires were matched against a reference library of SARS-CoV-2-specific TCRs that had been generated with the MIRA antigen-specificity platform. Breadth was defined as the fraction of unique TCRs that were SARS-CoV-2-associated, and depth was defined as the fraction of total T cells that were SARS-CoV-2-associated. Each spike-specific TCR was assigned to its reactive spike region and to a CD4 or CD8 class using the MIRA data. Log10-transformed breadth and depth values were compared by one-way ANOVA with Sidak's multiple comparisons tests. Here the immuneACCESS table is served through TCRdb, limited to in-frame sequences with V and J called. Missing clones are a known gap in these copies; in checked studies unresolved V genes cover under half, and the rest lacks a known reason. V and J calls and clone size are given by that table; D and trimming were obtained from the DNA. A total of about 120,000 clones appear in this sample, roughly 91% of them only once. The top ten hold 5% of the sample.

The sequenced sample was peripheral blood, obtained 28 days after the second AZD1222 dose. The chain employs TRBV5-1 and TRBJ1-3, with 7 bases matching TRBD1. The receptor was isolated from an adult who received the AZD1222 COVID-19 vaccine. This receptor carries the CDR3 CASSRQGAGNTIYF. The DNA is TGCGCCAGCAGCCGACAGGGCGCAGGAAACACCATATATTTT.